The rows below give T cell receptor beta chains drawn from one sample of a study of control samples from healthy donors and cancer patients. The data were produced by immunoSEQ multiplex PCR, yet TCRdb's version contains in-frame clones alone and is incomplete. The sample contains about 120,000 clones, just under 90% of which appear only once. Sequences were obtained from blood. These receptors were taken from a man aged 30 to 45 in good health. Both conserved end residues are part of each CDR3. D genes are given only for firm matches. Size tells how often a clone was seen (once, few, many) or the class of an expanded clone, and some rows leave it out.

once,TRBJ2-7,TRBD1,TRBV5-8,TGTGCCAGCAGCTCGACAGGGGGTTCCTACGAGCAGTACTTC,CASSSTGGSYEQYF
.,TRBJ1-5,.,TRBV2,TGTGCCAGCAGTGAGATGAGATCCGGGACCCCCCAGCATTTT,CASSEMRSGTPQHF
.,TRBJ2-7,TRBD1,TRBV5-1,TGCGCCAGCATGGGACAGGGGGTGAACGAGCAGTACTTC,CASMGQGVNEQYF
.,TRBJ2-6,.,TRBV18,TGTGCCAGCTCACCGGAATCTGGGGCCAACGTCCTGACTTTC,CASSPESGANVLTF
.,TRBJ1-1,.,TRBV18,TGTGCCAGCTCACCACCGCAGGGGTTTGAAGCTTTCTTT,CASSPPQGFEAFF
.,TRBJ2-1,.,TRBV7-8,TGTGCCAGCAGTCCTTCCACCGGGACATCCTACAATGAGCAGTTCTTC,CASSPSTGTSYNEQFF
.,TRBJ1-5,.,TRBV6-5,TGTGCCAGCAGGGGAGGGGCTAAACAGCCCCAGCATTTT,CASRGGAKQPQHF
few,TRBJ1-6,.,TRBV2,TGTGCCAGCACCCCGAGGGTACTCCCGAATTCACCCCTCCACTTT,CASTPRVLPNSPLHF
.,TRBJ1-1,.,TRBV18,TGTGCCAGCTCACCCGTACAGGGCACTGAAGCTTTCTTT,CASSPVQGTEAFF
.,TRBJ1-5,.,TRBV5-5,TGTGCCAGCAGCGGACCTAATCAGCCCCAGCATTTT,CASSGPNQPQHF
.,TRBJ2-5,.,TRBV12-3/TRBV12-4,TGTGCCAGCAGTATAAAAGAGACCCAGTACTTC,CASSIKETQYF
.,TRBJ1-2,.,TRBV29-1,TGCAGCAACGGTCAACCCGACTATGGCTACACCTTC,CSNGQPDYGYTF
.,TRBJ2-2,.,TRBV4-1,TGCGCCAGCAGCCAAGTACAGAACACCGGGGAGCTGTTTTTT,CASSQVQNTGELFF
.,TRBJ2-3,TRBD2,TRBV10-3,TGTGCCATCAGTAGCCTAGCGGGGGGGCGAGATACGCAGTATTTT,CAISSLAGGRDTQYF
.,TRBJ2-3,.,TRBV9,TGTGCCAGCAGCCTCGGGACAACCACTAGCACAGATACGCAGTATTTT,CASSLGTTTSTDTQYF
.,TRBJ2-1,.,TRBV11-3,TGTGCCAGCAGCTCGTCCTCCCGGGACACCGAGCAGTTCTTC,CASSSSSRDTEQFF
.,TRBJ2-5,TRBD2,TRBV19,TGTGCCAGTAGCCGCGGGGGGATCGAAGAGACCCAGTACTTC,CASSRGGIEETQYF
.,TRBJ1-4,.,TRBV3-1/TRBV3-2,TGTGCCAGCAGCCAAGGGGGGGCTCTAAATGAAAAACTGTTTTTT,CASSQGGALNEKLFF
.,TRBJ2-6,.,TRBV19,TGTGCCAGTAGTGAACGTTCTGGGGCCAACGTCCTGACTTTC,CASSERSGANVLTF
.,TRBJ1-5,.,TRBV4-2,TGTGCCAGCAGCCCTCAGCAGGTTATCGGGGGCAATCAGCCCCAGCATTTT,CASSPQQVIGGNQPQHF
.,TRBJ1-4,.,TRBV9,TGTGCCAGCAGCGGAGGACAGTCTAATGAAAAACTGTTTTTT,CASSGGQSNEKLFF
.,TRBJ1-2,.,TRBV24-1,TGTGCCACCAGTGGTCAGGCGAACAGTTATGGCTACACCTTC,CATSGQANSYGYTF
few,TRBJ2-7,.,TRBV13,TGTGCCAGCAGCCTAGGACAGTTCTCCTACGAGCAGTACTTC,CASSLGQFSYEQYF
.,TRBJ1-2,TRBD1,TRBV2,TGTGCCAGCAGTGCCGGGACAGGCCCGGATGGCTACACCTTC,CASSAGTGPDGYTF
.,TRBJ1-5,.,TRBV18,TGTGCCTCCACCGGCGGGATAAATCAGCCCCAGCATTTT,CASTGGINQPQHF
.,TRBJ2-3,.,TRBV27,TGTGCCAGCAGTGGCACGGGACGGAACACAGATACGCAGTATTTT,CASSGTGRNTDTQYF
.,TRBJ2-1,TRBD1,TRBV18,TGTGCCAGCTCAGCGCAGAGAACCGGGACAGGGATGTTCAATGAGCAGTTCTTC,CASSAQRTGTGMFNEQFF